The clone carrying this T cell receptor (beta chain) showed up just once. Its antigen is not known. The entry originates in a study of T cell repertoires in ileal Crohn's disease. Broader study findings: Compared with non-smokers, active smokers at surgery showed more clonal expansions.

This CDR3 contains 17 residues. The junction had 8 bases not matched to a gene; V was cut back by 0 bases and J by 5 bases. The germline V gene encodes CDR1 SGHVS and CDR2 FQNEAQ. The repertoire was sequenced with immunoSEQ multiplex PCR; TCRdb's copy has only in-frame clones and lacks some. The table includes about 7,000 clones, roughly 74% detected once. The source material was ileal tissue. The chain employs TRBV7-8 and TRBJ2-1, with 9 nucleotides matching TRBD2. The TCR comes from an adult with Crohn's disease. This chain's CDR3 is CASSLAGGGGGNNEQFF. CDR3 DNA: TGTGCCAGCAGCTTAGCTGGGGGCGGGGGGGGAAACAATGAGCAGTTCTTC.